A selection of T cell receptor beta chains follows, all from one sample in a study of blood T cell repertoires in COVID-19. Assay used: immunoSEQ multiplex PCR; TCRdb lists only in-frame clones, some missing. The data show approximately 320,000 clones, about 92% seen once. Sample: PBMCs or T cells enriched from blood (not recorded which). The receptors shown here come from a man aged 55-75 years who had recovered from COVID-19. The CDR3 runs from the conserved cysteine through the conserved F or W. Only some rows state a clone size, as once, few, many or a class for expanded clones.

v_gene: TRBV19
abundance: NA
CDR3aa: CASRKTGTGIFKAEAFF

v_gene: TRBV28
abundance: NA
CDR3aa: CASSLYQAAKLFF

v_gene: TRBV18
abundance: NA
CDR3aa: CASSSEQGGQEKLFF

v_gene: TRBV6-1
abundance: NA
CDR3aa: CASSDWGGEKNIQYF

v_gene: TRBV18
abundance: NA
CDR3aa: CASSPPRLGGTDTQYF

v_gene: TRBV9
abundance: NA
CDR3aa: CASSGWTVNYGYTF

v_gene: TRBV7-9
abundance: NA
CDR3aa: CASSSGVSLQPQHF

v_gene: TRBV28
abundance: once
CDR3aa: CASSLLEGTSGNTIYF

v_gene: TRBV30
abundance: NA
CDR3aa: CAWSVGLAGFNEQFF

v_gene: TRBV3-1/TRBV3-2
abundance: NA
CDR3aa: CASSQEAVNYGYTF

v_gene: TRBV10-1
abundance: NA
CDR3aa: CASSEMQGASSYEQYF

v_gene: TRBV6-1
abundance: NA
CDR3aa: CASSEVPGLETQYF

v_gene: TRBV18
abundance: NA
CDR3aa: CASSAQGSRDTQYF

v_gene: TRBV6-2/TRBV6-3
abundance: NA
CDR3aa: CASSFIIGTDTQYF

v_gene: TRBV5-1
abundance: once
CDR3aa: CASTEREVGYNEQFF

v_gene: TRBV4-3
abundance: NA
CDR3aa: CASSQGELEGYGYTF

v_gene: TRBV19
abundance: once
CDR3aa: CASSITVSEQFF

v_gene: TRBV19
abundance: NA
CDR3aa: CASSLRTAGGPQHF

v_gene: TRBV19
abundance: NA
CDR3aa: CASRLGGTNEKLFF

v_gene: TRBV19
abundance: NA
CDR3aa: CASSIGPSSGNTIYF

v_gene: TRBV9
abundance: NA
CDR3aa: CASSAGQAWMNYGYTF

v_gene: TRBV10-1
abundance: NA
CDR3aa: CASSESGGQGSAEAFF

v_gene: TRBV24-1
abundance: NA
CDR3aa: CATSDSSGLAGFVNEQFF

v_gene: TRBV4-1
abundance: NA
CDR3aa: CASSQNGWKINQPQHF

v_gene: TRBV28
abundance: NA
CDR3aa: CASSPAGERGYNEQFF

v_gene: TRBV2
abundance: NA
CDR3aa: CASRGEGAGPSTDTQYF

v_gene: TRBV27
abundance: NA
CDR3aa: CASSSRLGEKLFF

v_gene: TRBV4-1
abundance: NA
CDR3aa: CASSPTGTNTEAFF

v_gene: TRBV27
abundance: NA
CDR3aa: CASSRGDGPNYGYTF

v_gene: TRBV5-1
abundance: NA
CDR3aa: CASSLAMGPETQYF

v_gene: TRBV3-1/TRBV3-2
abundance: NA
CDR3aa: CASRSLLGRAEAFF

v_gene: TRBV5-1
abundance: once
CDR3aa: CASSGDNSDTQYF

v_gene: TRBV10-3
abundance: NA
CDR3aa: CAINPRGEGYTF

v_gene: TRBV27
abundance: few
CDR3aa: CASRKPGTGLYEQYF

v_gene: TRBV5-5
abundance: once
CDR3aa: CASSLVEAGELFF

v_gene: TRBV18
abundance: NA
CDR3aa: CASSPRAGEAFF

v_gene: TRBV6-1
abundance: few
CDR3aa: CASSEEVSWTEAFF

v_gene: TRBV5-4
abundance: NA
CDR3aa: CASSSQYQETQYF

v_gene: TRBV11-2
abundance: NA
CDR3aa: CASSSGQPTYGYTF

v_gene: TRBV4-3
abundance: NA
CDR3aa: CASSLGQGGSYEQYF

v_gene: TRBV19
abundance: NA
CDR3aa: CASAGEFYSPLHF

v_gene: TRBV5-1
abundance: once
CDR3aa: CASREGAGTEAFF

v_gene: TRBV29-1
abundance: NA
CDR3aa: CSVEQVPNTEAFF

v_gene: TRBV7-3
abundance: NA
CDR3aa: CASSLRPSGRSEQFF